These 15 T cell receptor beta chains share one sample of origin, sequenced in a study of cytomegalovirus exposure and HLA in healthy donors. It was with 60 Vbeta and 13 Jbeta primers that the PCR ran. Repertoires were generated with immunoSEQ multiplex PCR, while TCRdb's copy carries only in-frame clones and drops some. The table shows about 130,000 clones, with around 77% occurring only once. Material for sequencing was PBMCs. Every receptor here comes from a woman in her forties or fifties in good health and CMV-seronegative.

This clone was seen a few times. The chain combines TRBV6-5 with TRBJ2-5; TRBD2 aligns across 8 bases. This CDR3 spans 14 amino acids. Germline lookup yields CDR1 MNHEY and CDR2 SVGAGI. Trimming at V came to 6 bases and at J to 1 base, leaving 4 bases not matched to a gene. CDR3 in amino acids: CASRPLAGQETQYF. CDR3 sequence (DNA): TGTGCCAGCAGGCCTCTAGCGGGCCAAGAGACCCAGTACTTC.

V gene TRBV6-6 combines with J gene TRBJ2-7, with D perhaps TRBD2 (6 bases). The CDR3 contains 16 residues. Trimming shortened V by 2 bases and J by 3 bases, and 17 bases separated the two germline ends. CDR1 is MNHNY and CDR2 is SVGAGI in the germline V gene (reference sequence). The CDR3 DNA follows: TGTGCCAGCAGTTACACCCCGGAGGGCTGGTACTACGAGCAGTACTTC. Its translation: CASSYTPEGWYYEQYF.

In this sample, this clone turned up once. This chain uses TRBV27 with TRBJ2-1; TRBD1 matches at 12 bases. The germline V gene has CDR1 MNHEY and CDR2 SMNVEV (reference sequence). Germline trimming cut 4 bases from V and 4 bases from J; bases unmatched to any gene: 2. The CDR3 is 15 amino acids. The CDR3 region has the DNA TGTGCCAGCAGTTCGGGACAGGGGGCATACAATGAGCAGTTCTTC. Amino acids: CASSSGQGAYNEQFF.

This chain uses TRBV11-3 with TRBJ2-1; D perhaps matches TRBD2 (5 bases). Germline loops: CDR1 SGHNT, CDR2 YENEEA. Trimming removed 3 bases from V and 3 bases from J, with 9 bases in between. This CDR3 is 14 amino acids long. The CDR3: CASSLGAVYNEQFF. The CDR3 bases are TGTGCCAGCAGCTTGGGAGCGGTCTACAATGAGCAGTTCTTC.

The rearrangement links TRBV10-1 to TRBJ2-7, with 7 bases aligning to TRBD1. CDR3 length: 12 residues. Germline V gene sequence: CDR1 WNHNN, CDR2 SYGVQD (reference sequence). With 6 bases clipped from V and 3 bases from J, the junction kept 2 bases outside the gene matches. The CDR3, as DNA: TGCGCCAGCAGCTGGGACAGCTACGAGCAGTACGTC. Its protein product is CASSWDSYEQYV.

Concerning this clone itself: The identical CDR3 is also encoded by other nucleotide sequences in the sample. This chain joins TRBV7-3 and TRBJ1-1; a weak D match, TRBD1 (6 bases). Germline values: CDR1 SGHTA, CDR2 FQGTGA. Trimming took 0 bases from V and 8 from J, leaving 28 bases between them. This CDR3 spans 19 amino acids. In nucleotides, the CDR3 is TGTGCCAGCAGCTTAACCCCTGGGGGCAGGGCCAGGGTGAATACCGAAGCTTTCTTT. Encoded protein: CASSLTPGGRARVNTEAFF.

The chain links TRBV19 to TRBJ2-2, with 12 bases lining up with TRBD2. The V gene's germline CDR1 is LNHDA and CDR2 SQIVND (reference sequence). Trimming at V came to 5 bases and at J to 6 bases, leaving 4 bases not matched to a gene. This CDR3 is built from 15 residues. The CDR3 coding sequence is TGTGCCAGTAGTTTACTAGCGGGAGGCTCCGGGGAGCTGTTTTTT. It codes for CASSLLAGGSGELFF. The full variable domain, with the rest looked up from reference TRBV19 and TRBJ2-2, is DGGITQSPKYLFRKEGQNVTLSCEQNLNHDAMYWYRQDPGQGLRLIYYSQIVNDFQKGDIAEGYSVSREKKESFPLTVTSAQKNPTAFYLCASSLLAGGSGELFFGEGSRLTVL.

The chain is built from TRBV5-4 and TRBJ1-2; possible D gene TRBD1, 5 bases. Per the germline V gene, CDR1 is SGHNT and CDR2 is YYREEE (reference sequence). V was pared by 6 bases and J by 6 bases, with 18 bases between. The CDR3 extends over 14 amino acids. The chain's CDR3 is CASTRPPGLDGYTF. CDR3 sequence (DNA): TGTGCCAGCACCCGCCCCCCAGGGTTGGATGGCTACACCTTC.

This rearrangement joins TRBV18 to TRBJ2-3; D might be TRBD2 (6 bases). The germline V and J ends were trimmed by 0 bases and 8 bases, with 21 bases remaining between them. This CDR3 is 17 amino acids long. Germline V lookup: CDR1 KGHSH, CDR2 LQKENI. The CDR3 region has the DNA TGTGCCAGCTCACCACCGTCGGGCGGGACGGAAGGAATTACGCAGTATTTT. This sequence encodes CASSPPSGGTEGITQYF. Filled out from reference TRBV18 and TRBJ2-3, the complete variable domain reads NAGVMQNPRHLVRRRGQEARLRCSPMKGHSHVYWYRQLPEEGLKFMVYLQKENIIDESGMPKERFSAEFPKEGPSILRIQQVVRGDSAAYFCASSPPSGGTEGITQYFGPGTRLTVL.

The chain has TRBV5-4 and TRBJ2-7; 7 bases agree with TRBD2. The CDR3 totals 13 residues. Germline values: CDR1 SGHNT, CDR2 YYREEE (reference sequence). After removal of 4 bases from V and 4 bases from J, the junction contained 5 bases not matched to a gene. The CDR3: CASSGGGFYEQYV. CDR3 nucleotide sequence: TGTGCCAGCAGCGGGGGAGGGTTTTACGAGCAGTACGTC.

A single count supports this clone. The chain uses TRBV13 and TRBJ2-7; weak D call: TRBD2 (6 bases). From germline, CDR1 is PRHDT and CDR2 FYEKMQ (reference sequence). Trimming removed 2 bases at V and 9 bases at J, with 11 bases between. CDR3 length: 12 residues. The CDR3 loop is CASSLRQTRQYF. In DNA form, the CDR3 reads TGTGCCAGCAGCTTAAGACAGACTAGGCAGTACTTC.

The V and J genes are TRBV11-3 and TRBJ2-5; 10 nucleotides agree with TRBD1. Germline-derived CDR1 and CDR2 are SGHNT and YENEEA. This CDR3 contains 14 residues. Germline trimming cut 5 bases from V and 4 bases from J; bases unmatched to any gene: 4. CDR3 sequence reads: CASSTRQGAETQYF. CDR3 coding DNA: TGTGCCAGCAGCACCCGACAGGGGGCAGAGACCCAGTACTTC.

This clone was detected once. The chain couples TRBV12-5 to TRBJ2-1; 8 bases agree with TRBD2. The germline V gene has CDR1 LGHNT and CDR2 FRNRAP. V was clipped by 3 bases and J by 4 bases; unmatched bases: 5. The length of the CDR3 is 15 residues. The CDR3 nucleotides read TGTGCTAGTGGTTTTGGGTCTAGCGGGTACAATGAGCAGTTCTTC. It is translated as CASGFGSSGYNEQFF.

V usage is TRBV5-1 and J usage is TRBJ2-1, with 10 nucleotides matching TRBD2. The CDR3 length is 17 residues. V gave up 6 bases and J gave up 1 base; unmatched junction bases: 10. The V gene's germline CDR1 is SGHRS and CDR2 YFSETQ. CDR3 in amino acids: CASTANSGRSSYNEQFF. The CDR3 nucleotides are TGCGCCAGCACGGCAAATAGCGGGAGGAGTTCCTACAATGAGCAGTTCTTC. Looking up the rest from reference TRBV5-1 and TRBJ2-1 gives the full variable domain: KAGVTQTPRYLIKTRGQQVTLSCSPISGHRSVSWYQQTPGQGLQFLFEYFSETQRNKGNFPGRFSGRQFSNSRSEMNVSTLELGDSALYLCASTANSGRSSYNEQFFGPGTRLTVL.

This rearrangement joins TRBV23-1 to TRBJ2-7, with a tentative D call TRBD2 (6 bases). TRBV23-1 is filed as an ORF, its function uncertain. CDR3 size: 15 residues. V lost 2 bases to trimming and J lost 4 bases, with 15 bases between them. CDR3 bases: TGCGCCAGCAGTCAAGGGCAGGGAGGCCGATACGAGCAGTACGTC. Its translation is CASSQGQGGRYEQYV.